This T cell receptor beta chain was captured in a study of CD8+ T cells in alopecia areata. With 1 base removed from V and 0 bases from J, the gap between germline ends came to 9 bases. CDR3 length: 15 residues. Germline V gene lookup returns CDR1 NSHNY and CDR2 SYGAGN. It was cDNA, reverse transcribed from extracted RNA, that served as the sequencing template. Sequencing used immunoSEQ multiplex PCR; TCRdb keeps in-frame clones, though not all of them. Recorded here are about 9,000 clones, none singletons. This clone appeared many times. Gene names follow the mouse nomenclature. The read halts 4 residues ahead of the CDR3 end, with the missing end drawn from the germline J gene. Cell sorting was performed on pooled cutaneous lymph node cells with CD4, CD8alpha, NKG2D, NKG2ACE and other markers.

The material sequenced was CD8+ T cells sorted from a lymph node. This rearrangement joins TRBV13-1 to TRBJ2-3; D is perhaps TRBD2 (6 bases). The TCR comes from a C3H/HeJ mouse with alopecia areata. The MHC haplotype recorded for the strain is H2-k. The chain's CDR3 is CASSDPGASAETLYF. The sequenced part of the CDR3 DNA is TGTGCCAGCAGTGATCCTGGGGCGAGTGCAGAA.